The 21 T cell receptor beta chains in this list originate from one sample, sequenced in a study of blood T cell repertoires in COVID-19. Produced via immunoSEQ multiplex PCR; TCRdb's table is partial and in-frame only. Among fewer than 250,000 clones, less than 90% were seen once, and the ten largest hold under 0.9%. The specimen was peripheral blood. These receptors were taken from a man aged 40-50 years with acute or convalescent COVID-19.

The chain uses TRBV13 and TRBJ2-5; 9 positions agree with TRBD2. The junction had 5 bases not matched to a gene; V was cut back by 5 bases and J by 4 bases. Germline CDR1 PRHDT, CDR2 FYEKMQ (reference sequence). The CDR3 consists of 14 residues. The CDR3 nucleotides read TGTGCCAGCAGCCTCGGGACTAGCCGAGAGACCCAGTACTTC. Translating gives CASSLGTSRETQYF. The full variable domain, its missing parts supplied by reference TRBV13 and TRBJ2-5, is AAGVIQSPRHLIKEKRETATLKCYPIPRHDTVYWYQQGPGQDPQFLISFYEKMQSDKGSIPDRFSAQQFSDYHSELNMSSLELGDSALYFCASSLGTSRETQYFGPGTRLLVL.

About this clone itself: The same CDR3 can be traced to other DNA sequences in this sample. The rearrangement joins TRBV6-5 to TRBJ2-7; 8 nucleotides line up with TRBD1. Per the germline V gene, CDR1 is MNHEY and CDR2 is SVGAGI. CDR3 size: 13 residues. J lost 4 bases, V lost 6 bases, and 5 bases had no gene match. The CDR3 spells CASSRDRGYEQYF. In nucleotides, the CDR3 is TGTGCCAGCAGCCGAGACAGGGGATACGAGCAGTACTTC.

This clone was picked up one time. The chain combines TRBV24-1 with TRBJ1-4, with TRBD1 matching over 8 bases. The CDR3 extends over 15 amino acids. Trimming cost V 9 bases and J 8 bases; bases outside gene matches: 13. Germline CDR1 reads KGHDR; CDR2 reads SFDVKD. The CDR3 sequence is CATLGWQGAWEKLFF. The DNA of the CDR3 is TGTGCCACCCTGGGTTGGCAGGGGGCTTGGGAAAAACTGTTTTTT.

V is TRBV6-2 or TRBV6-3 and J is TRBJ2-5; 10 nucleotides line up with TRBD2. V trimming: 4 bases; J trimming: 2 bases; junction bases outside the gene matches: 10. CDR1 and CDR2 from the germline V gene are MNHEY and SVGEGT. The CDR3 contains 17 residues. The CDR3 protein is CASSSSSGRSRQETQYF. CDR3 bases: TGTGCCAGCAGTTCCAGTAGCGGGAGGTCCCGACAAGAGACCCAGTACTTC.

The gene calls are TRBV3-1 (or the pseudogene TRBV3-2) and TRBJ1-4; TRBD1 aligns across 7 bases. The CDR3 extends over 15 amino acids. The germline V gene has CDR1 LGHDT and CDR2 YNNKEL (reference sequence). V shed 3 bases and J 4 bases; nucleotides not matched to a gene: 5. CDR3 amino acids: CASSHSTGSNEKLFF. The CDR3 DNA reads as TGTGCCAGCAGCCACTCGACAGGGAGTAATGAAAAACTGTTTTTT.

This chain uses TRBV7-9 with TRBJ1-3, with 9 bases lining up with TRBD1. Germline trimming cut 2 bases from V and 4 bases from J; bases unmatched to any gene: 3. Germline V gene data show CDR1 as SEHNR and CDR2 as FQNEAQ (reference sequence). There are 15 residues in the CDR3. CDR3: CASSLRGTGGNTIYF. The CDR3 DNA sequence: TGTGCCAGCAGCTTACGCGGGACAGGGGGAAACACCATATATTTT. The full variable domain, its missing parts supplied by reference TRBV7-9 and TRBJ1-3, is DTGVSQNPRHKITKRGQNVTFRCDPISEHNRLYWYRQTLGQGPEFLTYFQNEAQLEKSRLLSDRFSAERPKGSFSTLEIQRTEQGDSAMYLCASSLRGTGGNTIYFGEGSWLTVV.

This clone has a single count. This chain joins TRBV7-2 and TRBJ1-6; D call uncertain. The CDR3 sequence is 15 residues long. V was pared by 2 bases and J by 7 bases, with 12 bases between. Germline V gives CDR1 SGHTA, CDR2 FQGNSA. The CDR3, as DNA: TGTGCCAGCAGCTTACTATCCCTCCCAAATTCACCCCTCCACTTT. Its translation is CASSLLSLPNSPLHF.

The chain recombines TRBV2 with TRBJ2-3, with TRBD1 identical over 8 bases. The CDR3 contains 15 residues. J gave up 0 bases and V 4 bases, and 3 bases lay outside the gene matches. Germline V gene data show CDR1 as SNHLY and CDR2 as FYNNEI. The CDR3 coding sequence is TGTGCCAGCAGTGCGGGACAGGATAGCACAGATACGCAGTATTTT. Translated: CASSAGQDSTDTQYF. Using reference TRBV2 and TRBJ2-3 for the parts outside the CDR3, the full variable domain is EPEVTQTPSHQVTQMGQEVILRCVPISNHLYFYWYRQILGQKVEFLVSFYNNEISEKSEIFDDQFSVERPDGSNFTLKIRSTKLEDSAMYFCASSAGQDSTDTQYFGPGTRLTVL.

The chain has TRBV9 and TRBJ2-2; D may be TRBD2 (6 bases). The CDR3 spans 16 residues. V shed 1 base and J shed 2 bases, with 12 bases lying between them. The germline CDR1 and CDR2 sequences are SGDLS and YYNGEE. The CDR3 region is CASSVRSGRNTGELFF. In DNA, the CDR3 is TGTGCCAGCAGCGTAAGGAGCGGGCGAAACACCGGGGAGCTGTTTTTT.

This clone was detected only a few times. J is TRBJ2-3 and V is TRBV7-9, with TRBD2 matching 9 bases. Germline CDR1 SEHNR, CDR2 FQNEAQ (reference sequence). The length of the CDR3 is 14 residues. V was clipped by 11 bases and J by 2 bases; unmatched bases: 8. The CDR3, as DNA: TGTGCCGGTTCGGGCGGGAGGGCCACAGATACGCAGTATTTT. Translating gives CAGSGGRATDTQYF.

The chain carries TRBV2 and TRBJ2-1, with 7 bases matching TRBD1. Germline loops: CDR1 SNHLY, CDR2 FYNNEI. The junction had 14 bases not matched to a gene; V was cut back by 8 bases and J by 4 bases. CDR3 length: 16 residues. CDR3 nucleotides: TGTGCCAGCGTTCAGGGACAGAACCCAGAATACAATGAGCAGTTCTTC. This translates into CASVQGQNPEYNEQFF.

This chain's CDR3 is CAISHTNGQNEQFF. CDR3 coding DNA: TGTGCCATCAGTCACACCAACGGACAAAATGAGCAGTTCTTC. This sequence joins TRBV10-3 and TRBJ2-1, with D possibly being TRBD1 (5 bases). Trimming pared 5 bases from V and 7 bases from J, leaving 15 bases between. This CDR3 has 14 amino acids. Germline CDR1 ENHRY, CDR2 SYGVKD.

The chain combines TRBV10-2 with TRBJ2-3; TRBD2 matches 11 bases. The CDR3 is made up of 18 amino acids. CDR1 is WSHSY, CDR2 SAAADI, per germline. V lost 4 bases, J lost 3 bases, and 12 bases stayed unmatched. The CDR3 protein is CASSGSGGARKATDTQYF. In DNA form, the CDR3 reads TGCGCCAGCAGTGGTAGCGGGGGGGCCCGAAAGGCGACAGATACGCAGTATTTT.

The V call is TRBV14, the J call TRBJ1-5, with D tentatively TRBD1 (6 bases). Deletions cut 5 bases from V and 5 bases from J, with 22 bases between. The CDR3 is made up of 17 amino acids. Germline CDR1 SGHDN, CDR2 FVKESK. In DNA form, the CDR3 reads TGTGCCAGCAGCTTCTTAGACCAAGCAGGGGCGGATCAGCCCCAGCATTTT. It is translated as CASSFLDQAGADQPQHF.

This chain joins TRBV5-1 and TRBJ1-2, with 7 nucleotides matching TRBD1. From germline, CDR1 is SGHRS and CDR2 YFSETQ. With V trimmed by 4 bases and J by 4 bases, 10 bases remained unmatched. The length of the CDR3 is 15 residues. CDR3 in amino acids: CASSLGQATTYGYTF. The CDR3 DNA reads as TGCGCCAGCAGCCTAGGACAGGCGACAACCTATGGCTACACCTTC. The full variable domain, with the rest looked up from reference TRBV5-1 and TRBJ1-2, is KAGVTQTPRYLIKTRGQQVTLSCSPISGHRSVSWYQQTPGQGLQFLFEYFSETQRNKGNFPGRFSGRQFSNSRSEMNVSTLELGDSALYLCASSLGQATTYGYTFGSGTRLTVV.

The chain recombines TRBV4-3 with TRBJ2-2; D gene unclear. The germline V and J ends were trimmed by 0 bases and 5 bases, with 13 bases remaining between them. CDR1 and CDR2 (germline): LGHNA, YSLEER. This CDR3 has 16 residues. CDR3 bases: TGCGCCAGCAGCCAAGATCGACGTTGGGCAACCGGGGAGCTGTTTTTT. This encodes CASSQDRRWATGELFF.

This rearrangement joins TRBV6-4 to TRBJ1-2, with D perhaps matching TRBD1 (6 bases). The CDR3 is made up of 15 amino acids. The germline V gene has CDR1 MRHNA and CDR2 SNTAGT. Trimming took off 4 bases at V and 5 bases at J, with 17 bases between the two ends. The CDR3 DNA reads as TGTGCCAGCAGTGGGGGGCAGGGAGAGGAGTATGGCTACACCTTC. Its translation is CASSGGQGEEYGYTF.

The chain combines TRBV10-2 with TRBJ1-2; 8 bases are shared with TRBD1. Germline lookup yields CDR1 WSHSY and CDR2 SAAADI. Unmatched junction bases numbered 3, after V lost 4 bases and J lost 2 bases. CDR3 length: 14 amino acids. Here the CDR3 reads CASSGGDRNYGYTF. In DNA, the CDR3 is TGCGCCAGCAGTGGAGGGGACAGGAACTATGGCTACACCTTC.

This chain connects TRBV6-6 to TRBJ1-1; weak D call: TRBD1 (6 bases). CDR3 length: 16 amino acids. V lost 6 bases, J lost 1 base, and 18 bases lay in between. The germline V gene has CDR1 MNHNY and CDR2 SVGAGI (reference sequence). CDR3 sequence: CASREAGGLRNTEAFF. CDR3 sequence (DNA): TGTGCCAGCAGAGAGGCGGGGGGGCTAAGGAACACTGAAGCTTTCTTT.

The CDR3 nucleotides are TGCAGCGTTGCGCAGGGGACGCAGCCCCAGCATTTT. This gives the protein CSVAQGTQPQHF. The chain combines TRBV29-1 with TRBJ1-5; the D gene is possibly TRBD1 (6 bases). CDR1 SQVTM and CDR2 ANQGSEA come from the germline V gene. The length of the CDR3 is 12 residues. Trimming pared 4 bases from V and 7 bases from J, leaving 11 bases between.

This clone was seen once. V is TRBV5-1 and J is TRBJ2-3, with D perhaps matching TRBD1 (5 bases). Germline assignment: CDR1 SGHRS and CDR2 YFSETQ. The CDR3 consists of 15 residues. V was shortened by 3 bases and J by 5 bases, with 16 bases between the two germline ends. In DNA, the CDR3 is TGCGCCAGCAGCTCGGCGTCAGGGCGTGGAGATACGCAGTATTTT. It translates to CASSSASGRGDTQYF.